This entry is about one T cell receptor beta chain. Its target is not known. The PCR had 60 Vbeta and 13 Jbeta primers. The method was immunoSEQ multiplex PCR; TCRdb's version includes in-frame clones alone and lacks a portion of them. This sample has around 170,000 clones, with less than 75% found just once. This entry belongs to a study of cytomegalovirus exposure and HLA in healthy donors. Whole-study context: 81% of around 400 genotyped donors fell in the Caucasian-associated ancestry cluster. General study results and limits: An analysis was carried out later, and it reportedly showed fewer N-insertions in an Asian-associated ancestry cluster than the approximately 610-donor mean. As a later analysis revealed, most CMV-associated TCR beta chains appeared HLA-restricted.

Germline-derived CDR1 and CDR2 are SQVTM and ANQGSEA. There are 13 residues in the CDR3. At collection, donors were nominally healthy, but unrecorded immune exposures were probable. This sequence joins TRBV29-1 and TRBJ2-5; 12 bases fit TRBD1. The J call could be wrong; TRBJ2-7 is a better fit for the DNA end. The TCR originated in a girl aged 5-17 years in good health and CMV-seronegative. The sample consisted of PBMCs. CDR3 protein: CSVEGGQGAEQYF. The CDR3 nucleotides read TGCAGCGTTGAAGGGGGACAGGGGGCCGAGCAGTACTTC.